This T cell receptor beta chain was retrieved from a study of cytomegalovirus exposure and HLA in healthy donors. The PCR had 60 Vbeta and 13 Jbeta primers. Only in-frame clones appear in the TCRdb table, and some are missing; sequencing was by immunoSEQ multiplex PCR. The sample has 150,000 or so clones, roughly 82% seen once. General study points: CMV serostatus alone was available as immune exposure information.

The germline CDR1 and CDR2 sequences are SGHDT and YYEEEE. J gave up 8 bases and V 0 bases, and 17 bases lay outside the gene matches. The CDR3 totals 19 residues. As concerns this clone: Antigen unknown.

The origin of this receptor is a man in his forties or fifties in good health and CMV-seropositive. This chain links TRBV5-6 with TRBJ1-2, with 12 bases lining up with TRBD1. The source material was PBMCs. CDR3 nucleotide sequence: TGTGCCAGCAGCTTGGTAGGGTACTCTTGGGACAGGGGGCCCGGCGGCTACACCTTC. This gives the protein CASSLVGYSWDRGPGGYTF.